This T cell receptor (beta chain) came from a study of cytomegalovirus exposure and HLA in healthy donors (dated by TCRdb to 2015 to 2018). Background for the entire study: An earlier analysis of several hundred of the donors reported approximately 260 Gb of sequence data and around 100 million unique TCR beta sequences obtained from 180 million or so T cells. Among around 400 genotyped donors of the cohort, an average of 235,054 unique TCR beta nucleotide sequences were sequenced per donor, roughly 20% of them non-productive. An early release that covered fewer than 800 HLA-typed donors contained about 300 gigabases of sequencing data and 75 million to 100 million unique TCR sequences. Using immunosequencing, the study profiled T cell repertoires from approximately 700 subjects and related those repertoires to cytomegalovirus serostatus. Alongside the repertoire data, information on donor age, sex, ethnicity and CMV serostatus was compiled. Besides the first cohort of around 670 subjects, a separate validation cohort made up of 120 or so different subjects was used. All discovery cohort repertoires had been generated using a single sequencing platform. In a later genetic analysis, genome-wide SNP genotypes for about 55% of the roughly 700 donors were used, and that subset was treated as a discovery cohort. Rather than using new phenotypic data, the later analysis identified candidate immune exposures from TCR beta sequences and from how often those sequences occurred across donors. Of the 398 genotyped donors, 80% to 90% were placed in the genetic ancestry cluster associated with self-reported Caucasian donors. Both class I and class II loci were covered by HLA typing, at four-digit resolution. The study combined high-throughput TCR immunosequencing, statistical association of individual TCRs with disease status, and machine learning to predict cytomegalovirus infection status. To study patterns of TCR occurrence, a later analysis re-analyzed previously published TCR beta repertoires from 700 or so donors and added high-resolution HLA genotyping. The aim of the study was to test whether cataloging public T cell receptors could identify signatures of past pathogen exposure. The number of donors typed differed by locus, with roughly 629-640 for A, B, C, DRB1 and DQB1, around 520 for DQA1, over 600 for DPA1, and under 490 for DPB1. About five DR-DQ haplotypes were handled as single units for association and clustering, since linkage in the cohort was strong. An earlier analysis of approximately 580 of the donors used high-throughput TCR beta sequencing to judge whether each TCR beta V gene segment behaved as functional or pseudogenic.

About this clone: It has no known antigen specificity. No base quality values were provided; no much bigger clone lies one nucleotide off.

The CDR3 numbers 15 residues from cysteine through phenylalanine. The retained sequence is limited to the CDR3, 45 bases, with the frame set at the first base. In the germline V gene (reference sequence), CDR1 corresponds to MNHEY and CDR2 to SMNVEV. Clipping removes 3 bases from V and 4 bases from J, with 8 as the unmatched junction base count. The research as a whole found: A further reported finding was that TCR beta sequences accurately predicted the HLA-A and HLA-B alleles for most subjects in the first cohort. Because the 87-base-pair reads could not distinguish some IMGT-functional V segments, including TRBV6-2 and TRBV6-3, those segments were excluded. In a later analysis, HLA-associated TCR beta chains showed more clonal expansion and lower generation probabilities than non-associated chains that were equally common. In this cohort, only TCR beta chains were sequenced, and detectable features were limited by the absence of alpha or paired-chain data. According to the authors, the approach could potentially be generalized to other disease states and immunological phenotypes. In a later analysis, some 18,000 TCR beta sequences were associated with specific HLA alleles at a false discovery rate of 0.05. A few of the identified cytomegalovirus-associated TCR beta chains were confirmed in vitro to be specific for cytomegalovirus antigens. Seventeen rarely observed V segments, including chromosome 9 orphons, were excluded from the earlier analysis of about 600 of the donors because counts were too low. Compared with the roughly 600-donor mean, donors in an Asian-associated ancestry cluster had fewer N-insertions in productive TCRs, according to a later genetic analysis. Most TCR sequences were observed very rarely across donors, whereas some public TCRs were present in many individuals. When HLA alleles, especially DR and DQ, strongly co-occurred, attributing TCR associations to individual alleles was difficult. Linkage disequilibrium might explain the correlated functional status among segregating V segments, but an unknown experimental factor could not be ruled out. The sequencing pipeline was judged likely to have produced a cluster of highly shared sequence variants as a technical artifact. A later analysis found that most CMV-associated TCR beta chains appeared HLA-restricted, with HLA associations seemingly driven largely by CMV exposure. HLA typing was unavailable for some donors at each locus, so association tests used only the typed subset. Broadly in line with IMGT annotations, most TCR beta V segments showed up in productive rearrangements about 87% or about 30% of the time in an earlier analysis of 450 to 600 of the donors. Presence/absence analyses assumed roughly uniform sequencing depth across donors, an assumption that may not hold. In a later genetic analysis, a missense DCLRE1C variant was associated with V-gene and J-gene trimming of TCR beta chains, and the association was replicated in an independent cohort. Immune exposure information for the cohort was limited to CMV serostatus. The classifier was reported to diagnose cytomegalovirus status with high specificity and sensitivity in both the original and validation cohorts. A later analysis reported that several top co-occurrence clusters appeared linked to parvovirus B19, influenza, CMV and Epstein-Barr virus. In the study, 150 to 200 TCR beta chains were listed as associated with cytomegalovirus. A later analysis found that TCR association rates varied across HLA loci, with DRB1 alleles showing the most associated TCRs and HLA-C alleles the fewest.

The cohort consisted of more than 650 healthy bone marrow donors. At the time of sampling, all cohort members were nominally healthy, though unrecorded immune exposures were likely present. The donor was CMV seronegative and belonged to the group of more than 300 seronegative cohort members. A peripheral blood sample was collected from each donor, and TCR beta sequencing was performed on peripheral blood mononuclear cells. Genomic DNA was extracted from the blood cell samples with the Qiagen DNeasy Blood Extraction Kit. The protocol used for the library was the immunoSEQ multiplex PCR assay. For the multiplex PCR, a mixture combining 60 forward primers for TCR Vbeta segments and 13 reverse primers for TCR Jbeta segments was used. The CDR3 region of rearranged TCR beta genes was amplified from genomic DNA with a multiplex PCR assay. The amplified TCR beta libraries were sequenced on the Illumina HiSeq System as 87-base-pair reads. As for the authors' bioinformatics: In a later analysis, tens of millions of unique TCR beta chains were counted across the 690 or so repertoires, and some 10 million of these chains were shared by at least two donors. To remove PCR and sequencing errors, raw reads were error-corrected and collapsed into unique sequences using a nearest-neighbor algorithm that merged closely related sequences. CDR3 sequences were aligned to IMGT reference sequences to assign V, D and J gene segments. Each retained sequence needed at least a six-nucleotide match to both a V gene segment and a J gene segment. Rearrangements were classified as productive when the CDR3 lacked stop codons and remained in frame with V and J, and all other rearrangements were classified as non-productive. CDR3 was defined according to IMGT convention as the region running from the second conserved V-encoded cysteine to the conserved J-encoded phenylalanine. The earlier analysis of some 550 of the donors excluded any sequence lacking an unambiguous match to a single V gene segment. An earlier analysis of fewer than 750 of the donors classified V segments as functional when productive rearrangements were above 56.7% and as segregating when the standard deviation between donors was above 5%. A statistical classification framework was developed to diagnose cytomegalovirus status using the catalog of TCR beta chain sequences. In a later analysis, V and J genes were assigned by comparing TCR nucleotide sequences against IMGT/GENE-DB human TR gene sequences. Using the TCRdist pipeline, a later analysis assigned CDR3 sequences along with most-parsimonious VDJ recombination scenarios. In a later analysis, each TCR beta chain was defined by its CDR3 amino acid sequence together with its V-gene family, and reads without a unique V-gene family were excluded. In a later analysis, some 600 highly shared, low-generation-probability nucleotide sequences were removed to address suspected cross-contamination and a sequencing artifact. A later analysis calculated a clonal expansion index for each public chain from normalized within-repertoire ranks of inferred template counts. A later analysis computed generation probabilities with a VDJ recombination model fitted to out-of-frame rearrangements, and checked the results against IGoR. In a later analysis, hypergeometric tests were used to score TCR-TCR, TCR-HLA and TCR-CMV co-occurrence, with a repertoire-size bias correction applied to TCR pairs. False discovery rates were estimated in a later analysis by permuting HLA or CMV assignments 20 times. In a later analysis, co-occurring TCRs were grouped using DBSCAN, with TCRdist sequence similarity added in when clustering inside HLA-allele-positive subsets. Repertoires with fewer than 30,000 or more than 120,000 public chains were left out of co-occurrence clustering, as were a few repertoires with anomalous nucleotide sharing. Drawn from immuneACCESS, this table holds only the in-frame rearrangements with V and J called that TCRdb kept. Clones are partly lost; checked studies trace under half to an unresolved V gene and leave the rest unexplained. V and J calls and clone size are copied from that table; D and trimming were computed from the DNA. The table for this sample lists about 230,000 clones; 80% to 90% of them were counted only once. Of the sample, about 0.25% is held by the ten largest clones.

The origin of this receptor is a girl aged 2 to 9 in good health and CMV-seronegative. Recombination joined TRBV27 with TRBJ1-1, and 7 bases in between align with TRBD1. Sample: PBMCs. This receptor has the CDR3 CASSFTRQGPTEAFF. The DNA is TGTGCCAGCAGTTTCACGCGACAGGGCCCCACTGAAGCTTTCTTT.